A single sample gave rise to the 5 T cell receptor beta chains below, sequenced in a study of blood T cells in healthy people across ages. Next came a second PCR, run for about 7 to 12 cycles, which used a sample-barcoded 5' primer along with a J-beta primer mix. TCRdb ran MiXCR on the 5' RACE reads and lists one entry per CDR3 protein. The sample includes about 570,000 distinct CDR3 sequences, 25% to 35% of them seen just once. This sample was also put to use in a study of T cells of mothers and their children.

Specimen: blood. The receptors shown here come from a boy aged 2 to 10 in good health.

This chain links TRBV5-1 with TRBJ1-2, with 8 bases aligning to TRBD1. This CDR3 is built from 13 residues. Germline CDR1 and CDR2: SGHRS and YFSETQ. J was trimmed by 6 bases and V by 4 bases; bases with no gene match: 5. CDR3 bases: TGCGCCAGCAGCCCAGGGGGCAAGGATGGCTACACCTTC. This codes for CASSPGGKDGYTF.

This clonotype has just a few counts. The genes are TRBV15 and TRBJ2-5; a weak D match, TRBD1 (6 bases). The V gene lost 0 bases and the J gene lost 1 base, with 9 bases spanning the gap. Germline V lookup: CDR1 LNHNV, CDR2 YYDKDF (reference sequence). The CDR3 sequence is 15 residues long. CDR3 region: CATSRDRGIQETQYF. The CDR3 region has the DNA TGTGCCACCAGCAGAGATAGGGGGATCCAAGAGACCCAGTACTTC.

The chain carries TRBV29-1 and TRBJ2-2; D assignment may be TRBD1 or TRBD2 (5 bases each). This CDR3 has 13 residues. V gave up 4 bases and J gave up 6 bases, with 12 bases separating them. Germline CDR1 SQVTM, CDR2 ANQGSEA. DNA for the CDR3: TGCAGCGTTGGGAAGGGACCGGCCGGGGAGCTGTTTTTT. This gives the protein CSVGKGPAGELFF.

This clonotype was observed a few times. The chain recombines TRBV7-9 with TRBJ1-1; D remains unclear. Trimming stripped 2 bases from V and 5 bases from J, with 9 bases between. The CDR3 contains 13 residues. Germline V gene data show CDR1 as SEHNR and CDR2 as FQNEAQ (reference sequence). Written as DNA, the CDR3 is TGTGCCAGCAGCTTATCTTGGGGAACTGAAGCTTTCTTT. It is translated as CASSLSWGTEAFF.

This rearrangement joins TRBV27 to TRBJ1-4; D perhaps matches TRBD1 (5 bases). This CDR3 comprises 14 residues. The germline V gene has CDR1 MNHEY and CDR2 SMNVEV (reference sequence). V lost 11 bases and J lost 8, with 21 bases in between. DNA for the CDR3: TGTGCCGACAGTCCCTGGGGGTTCGAGGAAAAACTGTTTTTT. Its protein is CADSPWGFEEKLFF.